These T cell receptor beta chains were read from a single sample in a study of technical replicates of blood from a handful of donors. Here immunoSEQ multiplex PCR was the method, and the copy in TCRdb shows in-frame clones only, minus some. Of tens of thousands of clones detected, 92% appear once; the ten largest clones hold 3.5% to 5%. Sequenced material: PBMCs. These TCRs come from a human donor in good health. Some clones in this sample may be carry-over from other donors' samples. The CDR3 runs from the conserved cysteine through the conserved F or W. The D gene is left open where the match is weak. Not all rows give a size; the values are once, few, many and, for expanded clones, a class.

TRBJ1-6	NA	NA	TRBV5-4	CASSFRVYNSPLHF	TGTGCCAGCAGCTTTCGGGTTTATAATTCACCCCTCCACTTT
TRBJ2-1	NA	NA	TRBV12-5	CASAPLAGLYNEQFF	TGTGCTAGTGCCCCGCTGGCGGGCTTATACAATGAGCAGTTCTTC
TRBJ2-1	NA	NA	TRBV5-6	CASRTGSFHEQFF	TGTGCCAGCAGAACGGGGTCCTTCCATGAGCAGTTCTTC
TRBJ2-1	TRBD2	NA	TRBV7-2	CASSLATLAGSEQFF	TGTGCCAGCAGCTTAGCGACCTTAGCGGGGTCTGAGCAGTTCTTC
TRBJ2-7	NA	NA	TRBV12-5	CASGLVNGEKYNSYEQYF	TGTGCTAGTGGTTTGGTTAATGGGGAGAAGTACAACTCCTACGAGCAGTACTTC
TRBJ2-3	TRBD2	once	TRBV2	CASRESGSSADTQYF	TGTGCCAGCAGGGAGAGCGGGAGTAGCGCAGATACGCAGTATTTT
TRBJ1-1	TRBD1	NA	TRBV5-1	CASSSLSTGHTEAFF	TGCGCCAGCAGCTCCTTATCGACAGGGCACACTGAAGCTTTCTTT
TRBJ2-3	NA	once	TRBV29-1	CSVALSSIDTQYF	TGCAGCGTCGCACTTTCTAGCATAGATACGCAGTATTTT
TRBJ2-2	NA	few	TRBV30	CAWSVQGRDTGELFF	TGTGCCTGGAGTGTACAGGGACGGGACACCGGGGAGCTGTTTTTT
TRBJ1-4	TRBD1	NA	TRBV19	CATKGAAEGEKLFF	TGTGCTACAAAGGGGGCGGCGGAGGGTGAAAAACTGTTTTTT
TRBJ2-4	NA	few	TRBV9	CASSRADGMDIQYF	TGTGCCAGCAGCAGAGCGGATGGGATGGACATTCAGTACTTC
TRBJ1-4	NA	NA	TRBV19	CASSIGGASNEKLFF	TGTGCCAGTAGTATTGGGGGGGCATCTAATGAAAAACTGTTTTTT
TRBJ1-3	NA	NA	TRBV7-9	CASSRGSTGNTIYF	TGTGCCAGCAGCCGGGGGTCCACAGGAAACACCATATATTTT
TRBJ2-5	TRBD2	NA	TRBV5-1	CASSLAPSGGARETQYF	TGCGCCAGCAGCTTGGCCCCTAGCGGGGGGGCCCGGGAGACCCAGTACTTC
TRBJ2-7	NA	NA	TRBV10-3	CATTAPPRDEQYF	TGTGCCACCACCGCCCCCCCCAGGGACGAGCAGTACTTC
TRBJ2-3	TRBD2	NA	TRBV13	CASSLGLAGGSTDTQYF	TGTGCCAGCAGCCTCGGACTAGCGGGGGGGAGCACAGATACGCAGTATTTT
TRBJ2-2	NA	NA	TRBV5-4	CASSLSPGGELFF	TGTGCCAGCAGCTTGTCACCGGGGGGGGAGCTGTTTTTT
TRBJ2-1	NA	NA	TRBV4-3	CASSPGYGDEQFF	TGCGCCAGCAGCCCGGGCTACGGGGATGAGCAGTTCTTC
TRBJ2-2	TRBD2	NA	TRBV9	CASTPRSGGDGELFF	TGTGCCAGCACCCCTCGAAGCGGGGGTGACGGGGAGCTGTTTTTT
TRBJ2-1	TRBD2	NA	TRBV7-9	CASSLDASGSYNEQFF	TGTGCCAGCAGCTTAGATGCTAGCGGGTCCTACAATGAGCAGTTCTTC
TRBJ1-1	TRBD1	NA	TRBV4-3	CASSQRTGTEAFF	TGCGCCAGCAGCCAGCGGACAGGGACTGAAGCTTTCTTT
TRBJ2-7	TRBD1	NA	TRBV7-8	CASSLRGMGQLSGPLEQYF	TGTGCCAGCAGCTTAAGGGGGATGGGACAGCTAAGCGGCCCTCTCGAGCAGTACTTC
TRBJ2-7	TRBD1	NA	TRBV6-6	CASSSGQGEQYF	TGTGCCAGCAGTTCGGGACAGGGGGAGCAGTACTTC
TRBJ2-2	NA	NA	TRBV11-3	CASSLPGTGELFF	TGTGCCAGCAGCTTACCAGGAACCGGGGAGCTGTTTTTT
TRBJ1-5	NA	NA	TRBV7-9	CASSLDGGGNQPQHF	TGTGCCAGCAGCTTAGATGGGGGAGGAAATCAGCCCCAGCATTTT
TRBJ2-7	TRBD2	NA	TRBV7-3	CASSSVSLAGGNEQYF	TGTGCCAGCAGCTCCGTTAGCCTAGCGGGAGGGAACGAGCAGTACTTC